What follows are 17 T cell receptor beta chains derived from one specimen sequenced in a study of control samples from healthy donors and cancer patients (dated by TCRdb to the early 2020s). Library preparation was by the immunoSEQ multiplex PCR assay. In its TCRdb copy, this immuneACCESS table keeps in-frame sequences only and misses some clones. Where compared with another copy, unresolved V genes explain less than half of these, and the others have no known cause. This sample gives 75,000 to 100,000 clones in total; over 85% of them show up just once. In total, the top ten clones hold less than 7% of the sample. The specimen was blood. These receptors originate from a man aged 50 or older in good health.

The chain uses TRBV19 and TRBJ1-6; 7 bases match TRBD1. V gave up 3 bases and J gave up 6 bases; unmatched junction bases: 5. The CDR3 length is 15 residues. The germline V gene encodes CDR1 LNHDA and CDR2 SQIVND (reference sequence). In DNA, the CDR3 is TGTGCCAGTAGTATCACCCGGGACAGTAATTCACCCCTCCACTTT. This encodes CASSITRDSNSPLHF.

V usage is TRBV20-1 and J usage is TRBJ2-4; no firm D call. Trimming shortened V by 3 bases and J by 0 bases, and 6 bases separated the two germline ends. Germline CDR1 DFQATT, CDR2 SNEGSKA (reference sequence). The length of the CDR3 is 13 residues. The CDR3 spells CSASPEAKNIQYF. CDR3 DNA: TGCAGTGCTAGTCCGGAAGCCAAAAACATTCAGTACTTC.

The chain joins TRBV7-2 to TRBJ2-5, with a weak D call TRBD2 (6 bases). The ends were cut back, 5 bases at V and 7 bases at J, with 23 bases in the middle. The CDR3 totals 16 residues. CDR1 is SGHTA, CDR2 FQGNSA, per germline. The CDR3 is CASSQKGTPVRGTQYF. The CDR3 DNA sequence: TGTGCCAGCAGCCAGAAGGGGACTCCCGTTCGAGGGACCCAGTACTTC.

The chain links TRBV5-4 to TRBJ2-3, with 8 bases aligning to TRBD2. The CDR3 runs to 15 residues. The ends lost 5 bases at V and 2 bases at J; junction bases unmatched: 7. Germline loops: CDR1 SGHNT, CDR2 YYREEE (reference sequence). CDR3 DNA sequence: TGTGCCAGCAGTTATAGCGGGGTTCCCACAGATACGCAGTATTTT. Translating gives CASSYSGVPTDTQYF.

The J gene is TRBJ2-5, the V gene TRBV4-1; D uncertain. Trimming shortened V by 0 bases and J by 3 bases, and 8 bases separated the two germline ends. Germline values: CDR1 MGHRA, CDR2 YSYEKL. The CDR3 has 14 residues. Here the CDR3 reads CASSQEWMEETQYF. The DNA of the CDR3 is TGCGCCAGCAGCCAAGAGTGGATGGAAGAGACCCAGTACTTC.

V is TRBV7-9 and J is TRBJ1-1; D gene uncertain. The V and J ends lost 1 base and 7 bases respectively, with 16 bases between them. This CDR3 is 15 amino acids long. In germline, CDR1 is SEHNR, CDR2 FQNEAQ (reference sequence). The CDR3 sequence: CASSLGSSVGLEAFF. CDR3 DNA: TGTGCCAGCAGCTTAGGGAGTAGTGTAGGGCTTGAAGCTTTCTTT.

V and J are TRBV2 and TRBJ2-3, with D possibly TRBD1 on 5 matching bases. The CDR3 runs 19 residues. V was clipped by 4 bases and J by 0 bases, with 23 bases between them. Germline-derived CDR1 and CDR2 are SNHLY and FYNNEI. The DNA of the CDR3 is TGTGCCAGCAGTGGAAGGGGCGTCCTCCCCTCGGCTAGCACAGATACGCAGTATTTT. This sequence encodes CASSGRGVLPSASTDTQYF. Together with reference TRBV2 and TRBJ2-3, the CDR3 gives the full variable domain: EPEVTQTPSHQVTQMGQEVILRCVPISNHLYFYWYRQILGQKVEFLVSFYNNEISEKSEIFDDQFSVERPDGSNFTLKIRSTKLEDSAMYFCASSGRGVLPSASTDTQYFGPGTRLTVL.

The J gene is TRBJ1-1, the V gene TRBV19; TRBD1 matches 10 bases. This CDR3 is 15 amino acids long. Germline lookup yields CDR1 LNHDA and CDR2 SQIVND (reference sequence). With 1 base clipped from V and 3 bases from J, the junction kept 2 bases outside the gene matches. The CDR3: CASSIVGQGHTEAFF. The CDR3 nucleotides are TGTGCCAGTAGTATAGTGGGACAGGGGCACACTGAAGCTTTCTTT.

The chain carries TRBV11-3 and TRBJ2-1; D may be TRBD2 (7 bases). The CDR3 length is 16 residues. CDR1 is SGHNT, CDR2 YENEEA, per germline. Trimming cost V 1 base and J 9 bases, with 19 bases left between them. This CDR3 reads CASSLAGGGALAEQFF. The CDR3 DNA reads TGTGCCAGCAGCTTAGCAGGCGGGGGCGCTTTAGCTGAGCAGTTCTTC.

The table lists this clone with a count of one. The chain employs TRBV7-3 and TRBJ1-1; TRBD1 matches 12 bases. The V and J ends lost 1 base and 4 bases, in that order; junction bases with no gene match: 1. Germline V gives CDR1 SGHTA, CDR2 FQGTGA. There are 15 residues in the CDR3. The CDR3: CASSLMGQGATEAFF. CDR3 nucleotide sequence: TGTGCCAGCAGCTTAATGGGACAGGGGGCCACTGAAGCTTTCTTT.

This clone occurred once. J is TRBJ2-7 and V is TRBV11-3, with TRBD1 as a possible D gene (5 bases). Germline loops: CDR1 SGHNT, CDR2 YENEEA. The CDR3 covers 15 residues. Trimming took off 4 bases at V and 0 bases at J, with 13 bases between the two ends. As DNA, the CDR3 is TGTGCCAGCAGCTCTCAGTACAGGTCCTCCTACGAGCAGTACTTC. Encoded protein: CASSSQYRSSYEQYF. Complete variable domain (other parts from reference TRBV11-3 and TRBJ2-7): EAGVVQSPRYKIIEKKQPVAFWCNPISGHNTLYWYLQNLGQGPELLIRYENEEAVDDSQLPKDRFSAERLKGVDSTLKIQPAELGDSAVYLCASSSQYRSSYEQYFGPGTRLTVT.

The chain joins TRBV11-2 to TRBJ2-4, with D tentatively TRBD1 or TRBD2 (7 bases each). Per the germline V gene, CDR1 is SGHAT and CDR2 is FQNNGV. V was pared by 5 bases and J by 6 bases, with 23 bases between. This CDR3 region has 17 residues. CDR3 nucleotide sequence: TGTGCCAGCAGCCGTCGTGGGGGGGACAGACTATTAAACATTCAGTACTTC. It encodes CASSRRGGDRLLNIQYF.

This clone appeared a single time. The genes are TRBV19 and TRBJ2-2; D is undetermined. The CDR3 contains 15 residues. Per the germline V gene, CDR1 is LNHDA and CDR2 is SQIVND (reference sequence). V was trimmed by 7 bases and J by 4 bases, leaving 16 bases between them. CDR3 nucleotides: TGTGCCAGTACCCCAGAAGGTCGCGCCACCGGGGAGCTGTTTTTT. Its translation: CASTPEGRATGELFF.

The chain has TRBV6-5 and TRBJ2-7, with TRBD2 identical over 7 bases. CDR3 length: 15 amino acids. CDR1 and CDR2 from the germline V gene are MNHEY and SVGAGI. The V segment lost 6 bases and the J segment 2 bases; nucleotides outside the gene matches: 10. As DNA, the CDR3 is TGTGCCAGCAGCCGTTCGAGCGGGGTACCCTACGAGCAGTACTTC. Translation: CASSRSSGVPYEQYF.

The V call is TRBV5-1, the J call TRBJ2-2; D not certain. The CDR3 consists of 15 residues. V dropped 1 base and J dropped 5 bases, with 12 bases sitting between them. The germline CDR1 and CDR2 sequences are SGHRS and YFSETQ. The CDR3 nucleotides are TGCGCCAGCAGCTTGATGAATATGAAGACCGGGGAGCTGTTTTTT. Protein product: CASSLMNMKTGELFF. Variable domain in full (rest from reference TRBV5-1 and TRBJ2-2): KAGVTQTPRYLIKTRGQQVTLSCSPISGHRSVSWYQQTPGQGLQFLFEYFSETQRNKGNFPGRFSGRQFSNSRSEMNVSTLELGDSALYLCASSLMNMKTGELFFGEGSRLTVL.

The chain uses TRBV29-1 and TRBJ1-3; unclear D gene. Germline V lookup: CDR1 SQVTM, CDR2 ANQGSEA. The V gene lost 1 base and the J gene lost 0 bases, with 10 bases spanning the gap. CDR3 length: 15 amino acids. CDR3 region: CSVEVRTASGNTIYF. CDR3 bases: TGCAGCGTTGAAGTTCGGACGGCCTCTGGAAACACCATATATTTT. The full variable domain, its missing parts supplied by reference TRBV29-1 and TRBJ1-3, is SAVISQKPSRDICQRGTSLTIQCQVDSQVTMMFWYRQQPGQSLTLIATANQGSEATYESGFVIDKFPISRPNLTFSTLTVSNMSPEDSSIYLCSVEVRTASGNTIYFGEGSWLTVV.

V is TRBV2 and J is TRBJ1-4, with D perhaps matching TRBD1 (5 bases). V dropped 6 bases and J dropped 4 bases, with 9 bases sitting between them. This CDR3 is built from 13 residues. Germline assignment: CDR1 SNHLY and CDR2 FYNNEI. CDR3 DNA: TGTGCCAGCAGGGGACGTTATAATGAAAAACTGTTTTTT. It translates to CASRGRYNEKLFF.